This T cell receptor beta chain was identified during a study of cytomegalovirus exposure and HLA in healthy donors. General study findings and limits: Roughly 170 TCR beta chains were listed as cytomegalovirus-associated. Later, an analysis showed that TCR beta chains associated with HLA were more clonally expanded than others that were equally common.

Primers: 60 Vbeta forward and 13 Jbeta reverse. Measured with immunoSEQ multiplex PCR; TCRdb has only the in-frame clones, and not every one. Of about 200,000 clones detected, 82% appear once; the ten largest clones hold roughly 6%. The CDR3 is made up of 17 amino acids. Germline-derived CDR1 and CDR2 are SGHTA and FQGNSA. Between the trimmed V and J ends, which lost 5 bases and 0 bases, there was a span of 18 bases. With regard to this clone: What it recognizes is unknown.

V usage is TRBV7-2 and J usage is TRBJ2-3; a possible D gene is TRBD1 (5 bases). The receptor's source is a woman aged 50 to 65 in good health and CMV-seropositive. Sample: PBMCs. The CDR3 nucleotides are TGTGCCAGCAGCCCGCGACAGCACCTCGATAGCACAGATACGCAGTATTTT. Its translation: CASSPRQHLDSTDTQYF. The full variable domain, completed using reference TRBV7-2 and TRBJ2-3, is GAGVSQSPSNKVTEKGKDVELRCDPISGHTALYWYRQSLGQGLEFLIYFQGNSAPDKSGLPSDRFSAERTGGSVSTLTIQRTQQEDSAVYLCASSPRQHLDSTDTQYFGPGTRLTVL.